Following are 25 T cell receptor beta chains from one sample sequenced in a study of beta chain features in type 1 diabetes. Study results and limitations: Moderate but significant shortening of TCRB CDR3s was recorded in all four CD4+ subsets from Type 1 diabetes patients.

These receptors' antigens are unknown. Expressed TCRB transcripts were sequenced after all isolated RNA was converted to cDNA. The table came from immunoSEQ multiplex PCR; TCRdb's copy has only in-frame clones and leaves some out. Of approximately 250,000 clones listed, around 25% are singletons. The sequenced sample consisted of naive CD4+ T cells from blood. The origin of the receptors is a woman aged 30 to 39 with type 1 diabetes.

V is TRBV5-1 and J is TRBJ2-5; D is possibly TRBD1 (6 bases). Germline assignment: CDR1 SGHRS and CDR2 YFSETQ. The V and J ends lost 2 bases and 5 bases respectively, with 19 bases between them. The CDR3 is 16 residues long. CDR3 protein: CASSFGTTGFSETQYF. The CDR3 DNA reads TGCGCCAGCAGCTTCGGGACGACAGGTTTTTCGGAGACCCAGTACTTC.

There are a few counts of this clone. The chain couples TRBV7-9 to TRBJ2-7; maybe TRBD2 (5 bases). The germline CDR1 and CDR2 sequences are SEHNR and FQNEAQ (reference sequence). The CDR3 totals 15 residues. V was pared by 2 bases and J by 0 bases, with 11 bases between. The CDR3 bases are TGTGCCAGCAGCTTAAGGCTAGCCCCCTCCTACGAGCAGTACTTC. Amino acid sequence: CASSLRLAPSYEQYF.

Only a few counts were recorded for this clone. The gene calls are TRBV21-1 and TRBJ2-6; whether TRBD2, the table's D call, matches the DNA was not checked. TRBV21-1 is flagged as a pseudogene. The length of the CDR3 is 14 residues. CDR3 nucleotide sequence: TGTGCCAGCCACACGCGGGGGAGGGACCACGTCCTGACTTTC. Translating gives CASHTRGRDHVLTF.

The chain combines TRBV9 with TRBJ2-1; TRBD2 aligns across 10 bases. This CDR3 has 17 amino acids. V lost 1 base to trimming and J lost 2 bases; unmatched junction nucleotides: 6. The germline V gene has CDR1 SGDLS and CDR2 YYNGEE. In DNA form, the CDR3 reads TGTGCCAGCAGCGTACGAGGACTAGCGGATACCTACAATGAGCAGTTCTTC. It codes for CASSVRGLADTYNEQFF.

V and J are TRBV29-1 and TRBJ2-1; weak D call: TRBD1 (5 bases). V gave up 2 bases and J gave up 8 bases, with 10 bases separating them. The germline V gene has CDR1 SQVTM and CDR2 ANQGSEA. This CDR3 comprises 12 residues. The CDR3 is CSVERRVDEQFF. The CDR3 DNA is TGCAGCGTTGAACGCAGGGTCGATGAGCAGTTCTTC.

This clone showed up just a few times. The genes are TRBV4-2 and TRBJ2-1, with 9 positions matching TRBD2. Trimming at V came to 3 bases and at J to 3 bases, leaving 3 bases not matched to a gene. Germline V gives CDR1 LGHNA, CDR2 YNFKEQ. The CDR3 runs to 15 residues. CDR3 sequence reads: CASSQETSGYNEQFF. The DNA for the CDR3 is TGTGCCAGCAGCCAGGAGACTAGCGGCTACAATGAGCAGTTCTTC.

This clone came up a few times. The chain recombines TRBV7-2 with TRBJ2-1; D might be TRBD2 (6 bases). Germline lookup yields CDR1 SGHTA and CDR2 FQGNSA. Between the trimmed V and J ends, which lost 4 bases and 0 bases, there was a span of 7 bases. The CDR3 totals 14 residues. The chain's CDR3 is CASSSGSSYNEQFF. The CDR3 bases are TGTGCCAGCAGCTCCGGGAGCTCCTACAATGAGCAGTTCTTC.

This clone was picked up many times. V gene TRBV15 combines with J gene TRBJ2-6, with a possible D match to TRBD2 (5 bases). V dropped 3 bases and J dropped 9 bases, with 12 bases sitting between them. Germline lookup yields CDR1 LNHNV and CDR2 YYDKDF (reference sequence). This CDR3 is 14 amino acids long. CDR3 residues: CATSSGLQGNVLTF. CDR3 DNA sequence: TGTGCCACCAGCAGCGGACTGCAAGGCAACGTCCTGACTTTC.

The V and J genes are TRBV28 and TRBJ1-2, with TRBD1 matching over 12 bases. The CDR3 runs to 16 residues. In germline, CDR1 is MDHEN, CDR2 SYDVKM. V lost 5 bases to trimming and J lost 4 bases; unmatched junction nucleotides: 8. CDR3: CASSPLGTGGVYGYTF. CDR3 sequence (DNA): TGTGCCAGCAGTCCTCTAGGGACAGGGGGCGTCTATGGCTACACCTTC.

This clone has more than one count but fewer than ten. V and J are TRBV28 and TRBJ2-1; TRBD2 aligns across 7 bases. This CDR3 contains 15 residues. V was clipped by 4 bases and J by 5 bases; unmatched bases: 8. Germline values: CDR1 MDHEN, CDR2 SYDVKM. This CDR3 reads CASSYHSGRDNEQFF. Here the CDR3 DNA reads TGTGCCAGCAGTTACCATAGCGGGCGGGACAATGAGCAGTTCTTC.

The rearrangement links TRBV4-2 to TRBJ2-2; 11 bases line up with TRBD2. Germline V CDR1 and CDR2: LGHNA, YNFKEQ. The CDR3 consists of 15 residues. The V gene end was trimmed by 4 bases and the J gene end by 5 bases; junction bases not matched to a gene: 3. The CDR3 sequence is CASSPLAGGTGELFF. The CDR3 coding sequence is TGTGCCAGCAGCCCCCTAGCGGGAGGTACCGGGGAGCTGTTTTTT.

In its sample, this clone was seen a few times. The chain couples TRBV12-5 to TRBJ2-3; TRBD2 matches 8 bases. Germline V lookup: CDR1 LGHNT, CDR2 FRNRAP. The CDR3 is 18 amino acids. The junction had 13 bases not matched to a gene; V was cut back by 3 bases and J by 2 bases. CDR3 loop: CASGLGSLRAGVTDTQYF. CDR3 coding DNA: TGTGCTAGTGGTTTAGGGTCCCTAAGAGCGGGAGTCACAGATACGCAGTATTTT.

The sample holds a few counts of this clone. CDR3 region: CAWSGEFGCFF. CDR3 coding DNA: TGTGCCTGGAGTGGGGAGTTCGGGTGTTTCTTT. The V call is TRBV30, the J call TRBJ1-1; no clear D gene. Trimming took off 1 base at V and 13 bases at J, with 13 bases between the two ends. The CDR3 contains 11 residues. Germline V lookup: CDR1 GTSNPN, CDR2 SVGIG (reference sequence).

DNA of the CDR3: TGTGCCAGCACACACCAGGGCGTTCAGCCCCAGCATTTT. This translates into CASTHQGVQPQHF. V and J are TRBV5-6 and TRBJ1-5; possible D gene TRBD1, 5 bases. V gave up 6 bases and J gave up 6 bases, with 13 bases separating them. This CDR3 region has 13 residues. Germline loops: CDR1 SGHDT, CDR2 YYEEEE.

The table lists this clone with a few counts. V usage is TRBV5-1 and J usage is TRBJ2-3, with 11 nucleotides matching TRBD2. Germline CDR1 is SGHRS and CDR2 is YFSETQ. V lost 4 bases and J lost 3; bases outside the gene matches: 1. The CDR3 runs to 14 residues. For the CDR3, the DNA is TGCGCCAGCAGCCGGACTAGCGGGACAGATACGCAGTATTTT. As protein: CASSRTSGTDTQYF.

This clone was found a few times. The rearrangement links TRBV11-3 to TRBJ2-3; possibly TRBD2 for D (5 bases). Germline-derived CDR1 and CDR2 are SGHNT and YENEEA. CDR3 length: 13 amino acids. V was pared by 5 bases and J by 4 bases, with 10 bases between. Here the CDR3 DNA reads TGTGCCAGCAGCCTCGTGGGAGCAGATACGCAGTATTTT. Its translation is CASSLVGADTQYF.

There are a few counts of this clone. The CDR3 is CSTRTISTDTQYF. The CDR3 DNA is TGCAGCACAAGGACTATAAGCACAGATACGCAGTATTTT. V and J are TRBV29-1 and TRBJ2-3, with D possibly being TRBD2 (6 bases). The CDR3 spans 13 residues. V lost 8 bases and J 0 bases, leaving 12 bases between the germline ends. The germline V gene encodes CDR1 SQVTM and CDR2 ANQGSEA.

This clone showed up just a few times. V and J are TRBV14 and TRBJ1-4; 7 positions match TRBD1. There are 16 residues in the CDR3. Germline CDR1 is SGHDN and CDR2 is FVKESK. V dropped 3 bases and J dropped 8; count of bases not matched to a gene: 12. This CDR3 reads CASSHVMPGQQEKLFF. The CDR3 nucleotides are TGTGCCAGCAGCCATGTAATGCCGGGACAGCAGGAAAAACTGTTTTTT. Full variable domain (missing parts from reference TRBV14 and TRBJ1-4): EAGVTQFPSHSVIEKGQTVTLRCDPISGHDNLYWYRRVMGKEIKFLLHFVKESKQDESGMPNNRFLAERTGGTYSTLKVQPAELEDSGVYFCASSHVMPGQQEKLFFGSGTQLSVL.

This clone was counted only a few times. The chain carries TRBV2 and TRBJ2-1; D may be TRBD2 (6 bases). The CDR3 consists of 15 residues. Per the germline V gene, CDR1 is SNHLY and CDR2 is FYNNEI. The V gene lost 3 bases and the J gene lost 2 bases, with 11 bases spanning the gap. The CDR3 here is CASSEEGPAYNEQFF. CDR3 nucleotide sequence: TGTGCCAGCAGTGAGGAGGGACCGGCCTACAATGAGCAGTTCTTC.

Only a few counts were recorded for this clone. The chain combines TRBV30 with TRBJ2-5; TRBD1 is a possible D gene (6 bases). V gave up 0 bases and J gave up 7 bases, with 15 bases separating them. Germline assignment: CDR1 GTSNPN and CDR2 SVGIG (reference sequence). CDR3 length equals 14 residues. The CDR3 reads CAWSVGQTPGTQYF. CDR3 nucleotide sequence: TGTGCCTGGAGTGTTGGACAGACCCCTGGGACCCAGTACTTC. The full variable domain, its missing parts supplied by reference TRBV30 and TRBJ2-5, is SQTIHQWPATLVQPVGSPLSLECTVEGTSNPNLYWYRQAAGRGLQLLFYSVGIGQISSEVPQNLSASRPQDRQFILSSKKLLLSDSGFYLCAWSVGQTPGTQYFGPGTRLLVL.

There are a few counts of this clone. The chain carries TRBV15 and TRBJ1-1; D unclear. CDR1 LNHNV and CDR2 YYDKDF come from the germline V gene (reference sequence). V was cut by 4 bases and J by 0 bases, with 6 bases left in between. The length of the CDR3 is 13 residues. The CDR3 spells CATSNPMNTEAFF. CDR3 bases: TGTGCCACCAGCAACCCTATGAACACTGAAGCTTTCTTT.

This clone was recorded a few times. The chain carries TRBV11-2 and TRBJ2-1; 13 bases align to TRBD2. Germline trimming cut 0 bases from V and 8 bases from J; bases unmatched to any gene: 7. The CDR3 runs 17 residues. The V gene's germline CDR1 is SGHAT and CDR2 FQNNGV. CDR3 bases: TGTGCCAGCAGCTTAGATTTCGGGACTAGCGGGATACATGAGCAGTTCTTC. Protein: CASSLDFGTSGIHEQFF.

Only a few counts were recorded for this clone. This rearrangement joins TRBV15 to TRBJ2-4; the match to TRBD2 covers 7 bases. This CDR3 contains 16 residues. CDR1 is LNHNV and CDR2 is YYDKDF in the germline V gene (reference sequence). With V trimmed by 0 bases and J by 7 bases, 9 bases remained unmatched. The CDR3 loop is CATSRDLSQGGNIQYF. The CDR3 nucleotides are TGTGCCACCAGCAGAGATCTCTCTCAGGGAGGGAACATTCAGTACTTC.

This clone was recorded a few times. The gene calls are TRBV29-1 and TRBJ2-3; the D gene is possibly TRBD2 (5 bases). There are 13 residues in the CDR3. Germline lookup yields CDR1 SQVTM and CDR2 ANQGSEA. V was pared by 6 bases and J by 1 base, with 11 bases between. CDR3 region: CSVAAGGTDTQYF. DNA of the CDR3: TGCAGCGTAGCGGCCGGGGGCACAGATACGCAGTATTTT.

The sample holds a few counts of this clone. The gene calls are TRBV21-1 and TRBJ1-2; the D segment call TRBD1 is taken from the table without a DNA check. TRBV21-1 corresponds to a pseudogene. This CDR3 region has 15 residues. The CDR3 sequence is CASSPRVDREDGYTF. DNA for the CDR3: TGTGCCAGCAGCCCAAGGGTGGACAGGGAAGATGGCTACACCTTC.